This T cell receptor (beta chain) comes out of a study of OX40 agonist ivuxolimab in advanced cancers. Measured with immunoSEQ multiplex PCR; TCRdb has only the in-frame clones, and not every one. The sample yields under 100,000 clones, roughly 90% seen once. The germline V gene encodes CDR1 MNHEY and CDR2 SMNVEV (reference sequence). This CDR3 has 15 amino acids. The V gene end was trimmed by 6 bases and the J gene end by 5 bases; junction bases not matched to a gene: 11. V gene TRBV27 combines with J gene TRBJ1-2, with 8 bases that match TRBD1. This TCR was recovered from an adult with an advanced solid tumor such as melanoma, head and neck, liver or kidney cancer. The source material was CD4+ or CD8+ T cells sorted from blood, sampled in a trial of the OX40 agonist ivuxolimab. In DNA form, the CDR3 reads TGTGCCAGCAGGACAGGGGAAGATCGAAAGTATGGCTACACCTTC. Amino acids: CASRTGEDRKYGYTF.